Reported below is one T cell receptor beta chain. Its antigen specificity is not known. Base-call qualities are not available, and no considerably larger clone is one nucleotide away. This sample was included in a study of T cell changes during pregnancy in multiple sclerosis (dated by TCRdb to about 2019). Study-wide context: In women with multiple sclerosis, the researchers looked at how the T cell repertoire shifted as pregnancy progressed.

Trimming leaves V shorter by 6 bases and J shorter by 2 bases, with the junction holding 6 bases beyond the gene matches. Including cysteine and phenylalanine, the CDR3 has 15 amino acids. Only CDR3 DNA is held: 45 bases, read in frame from base 1. The germline V gene yields SNHLY for CDR1 and FYNNEI for CDR2. The protocol used for the library was the immunoSEQ multiplex PCR assay. TCRdb stores this immuneACCESS table with in-frame sequences only. Part of the clones is absent; in the studies checked, under half of the shortfall reflects unresolved V genes, and no reason is known for the rest. Across this sample there are fewer than 40,000 clones, with about 88% seen only once. 10% to 13% of the sample goes to the ten largest clones.

The rearranged segments are TRBV2 and TRBJ2-3, with 9 bases aligning to TRBD2. The sequencing here drew on CD8+ T cells from peripheral blood mononuclear cells, taken in the second trimester of pregnancy. The origin of this receptor is a female donor with multiple sclerosis, enrolled in a pregnancy study. The CDR3 has the sequence CASSGTSGFTDTQYF. The sequenced DNA: TGTGCCAGCAGCGGTACTAGCGGGTTCACAGATACGCAGTATTTT.